Described below is a single T cell receptor (beta chain) sequence and its context. The entry originates in a study of shared T cell receptors in the human thymus. TCRdb's table, derived via immunoSEQ multiplex PCR, lists solely in-frame clones and lacks some. In the table there are about 540,000 clones, approximately 80% of which are singletons. The V gene's germline CDR1 is LGHNA and CDR2 YNFKEQ. The trim removed 3 bases at V and 0 bases at J, leaving 13 bases unmatched. The CDR3 sequence is 20 residues long. The data also belong to a second study, concerning human thymus T cells. Per that paper: Resections that were taken during corrective heart surgery supplied the thymus tissue. Usage of V and J genes appeared biased in thymic and blood repertoires. Related research examined unrelated individuals and reported that their thymic repertoires overlapped highly.

This sequence originates from a boy under two years old with a congenital heart defect. V gene TRBV4-2 combines with J gene TRBJ2-1; TRBD1 agrees at 11 bases. Sequencing was carried out using thymocytes. The CDR3: CASSQTGTGGFTSSYNEQFF. CDR3 bases: TGTGCCAGCAGCCAGACCGGGACAGGGGGTTTTACTAGCTCCTACAATGAGCAGTTCTTC.